This T cell receptor beta chain is from a study of T cell changes during pregnancy in multiple sclerosis. Method: immunoSEQ multiplex PCR; TCRdb's copy keeps in-frame clones and lacks some. This repertoire shows roughly 50,000 clones, 85% to 90% found once; its top ten account for approximately 8%. The CDR3 contains 15 residues. The chain employs TRBV21-1 and TRBJ1-2; the DNA was not used to check the table's D call, TRBD1. TRBV21-1 is designated a pseudogene. Material: CD8+ T cells from peripheral blood mononuclear cells, obtained in the second trimester of pregnancy. This receptor was obtained from a female donor with multiple sclerosis, enrolled in a pregnancy study. CDR3 in DNA: TGTGCCAGCAGCAATTTGTATCTGCCCACCAGGGGCTACACCTTC. Translation: CASSNLYLPTRGYTF.